This T cell receptor (beta chain) was identified in a study of T cell changes during pregnancy in multiple sclerosis. V was pared by 4 bases and J by 5 bases, with 12 bases between. The CDR3 sequence is 14 residues long. The germline CDR1 and CDR2 sequences are LNHDA and SQIVND (reference sequence). Some clones are missing from TCRdb's copy, which holds only in-frame ones; the method was immunoSEQ multiplex PCR. The data contain some 74,000 clones, around 90% of them singletons. V and J are TRBV19 and TRBJ2-1; maybe TRBD2 (5 bases). The clonotype was recovered from a female donor in good health, enrolled as a control in a pregnancy study. Sequencing used peripheral blood, obtained after pregnancy. The CDR3 nucleotides read TGTGCCAGTAGTAGTAGCGCCTCGGACAATGAGCAGTTCTTC. This translates into CASSSSASDNEQFF. Supplemented by reference TRBV19 and TRBJ2-1, the full variable domain reads DGGITQSPKYLFRKEGQNVTLSCEQNLNHDAMYWYRQDPGQGLRLIYYSQIVNDFQKGDIAEGYSVSREKKESFPLTVTSAQKNPTAFYLCASSSSASDNEQFFGPGTRLTVL.